The 2 T cell receptor beta chains presented below share a single source sample, sequenced in a study of control samples from healthy donors and cancer patients (dated by TCRdb to about 2020). To prepare the library, the immunoSEQ multiplex PCR assay was applied. TCRdb mirrors the immuneACCESS table, restricted to in-frame sequences. Some clones are absent from its copies; in checked studies, under half trace to an unresolved V gene, and the reason for the others is unknown. This sample lists over 100,000 clones; approximately 92% were detected once. Together, the top ten hold about 2.5% of the sample. The sequenced sample was blood. The source is a middle-aged man in good health.

The chain links TRBV29-1 to TRBJ2-3; D is uncertain. CDR1 and CDR2 (germline): SQVTM, ANQGSEA. Between the trimmed V and J ends, which lost 5 bases and 6 bases, there was a span of 21 bases. This CDR3 comprises 15 residues. The CDR3 coding sequence is TGCAGCGTTTGTCTTGACGGCCATCCCTGGGATACGCAGTATTTT. Translated: CSVCLDGHPWDTQYF.

V and J are TRBV5-5 and TRBJ1-6, with TRBD1 matching over 7 bases. This CDR3 is 16 amino acids long. The junction had 10 bases not matched to a gene; V was cut back by 4 bases and J by 6 bases. From germline, CDR1 is SGHKS and CDR2 YYEKEE (reference sequence). The CDR3 DNA sequence: TGTGCCAGCAGCCTCGACAGGGTACGGGGTAATTCACCCCTCCACTTT. Protein: CASSLDRVRGNSPLHF.